These 25 T cell receptor beta chains were sequenced from one sample in a study of cytomegalovirus exposure and HLA in healthy donors. The PCR made use of 60 Vbeta and 13 Jbeta primers. Using immunoSEQ multiplex PCR, the repertoire was profiled, and TCRdb retains in-frame clones only, with some absent. The sample contains around 140,000 clones, roughly three quarters of which appear only once. The sample was PBMCs. The receptors originated from a woman in her sixties in good health and CMV-seronegative.

The chain couples TRBV28 to TRBJ2-7; 10 bases agree with TRBD1. The length of the CDR3 is 15 residues. The V segment lost 6 bases and the J segment 2 bases; nucleotides outside the gene matches: 7. Germline V gene lookup returns CDR1 MDHEN and CDR2 SYDVKM. The CDR3 here is CASSRQGARTYEQYF. Written as DNA, the CDR3 is TGTGCCAGCAGCCGACAGGGGGCGCGGACCTACGAGCAGTACTTC.

This chain joins TRBV6-5 and TRBJ2-1; 8 bases are a match to TRBD2. With 2 bases clipped from V and 7 bases from J, the junction kept 4 bases outside the gene matches. CDR1 is MNHEY and CDR2 is SVGAGI in the germline V gene. CDR3 length: 14 residues. The CDR3 coding sequence is TGTGCCAGCAGTTACAGGACTAGCCGGAATGAGCAGTTCTTC. Amino acid sequence: CASSYRTSRNEQFF.

The chain couples TRBV18 to TRBJ1-2; D is possibly TRBD1 (6 bases). The CDR3 is 15 residues long. V shed 4 bases and J shed 8 bases, with 20 bases lying between them. Germline V CDR1 and CDR2: KGHSH, LQKENI. CDR3 residues: CASSQGRDRMGGYTF. The CDR3 DNA reads as TGTGCCAGCTCACAGGGAAGAGACAGGATGGGCGGCTACACCTTC.

The chain uses TRBV5-1 and TRBJ2-3, with 7 bases fitting TRBD1. V shed 2 bases, J shed 3 bases, and the junction held 3 bases outside the gene matches. Germline V gene data show CDR1 as SGHRS and CDR2 as YFSETQ. This CDR3 has 14 amino acids. The CDR3 loop is CASSFGQETDTQYF. The CDR3 DNA is TGCGCCAGCAGCTTCGGACAGGAGACAGATACGCAGTATTTT.

The V call is TRBV29-1, the J call TRBJ1-1; D call uncertain. Germline CDR1 reads SQVTM; CDR2 reads ANQGSEA. This CDR3 spans 18 amino acids. V was clipped by 0 bases and J by 6 bases, with 26 bases between them. CDR3 DNA: TGCAGCGTTGAAGATACGCGGGCCTCCGGCGCCGCTTTGGCTGAAGCTTTCTTT. This gives the protein CSVEDTRASGAALAEAFF.

The chain links TRBV18 to TRBJ2-2; D may be TRBD1 (6 bases). This CDR3 comprises 16 residues. Between the trimmed V and J ends, which lost 2 bases and 1 base, there was a span of 11 bases. CDR1 is KGHSH and CDR2 is LQKENI in the germline V gene. CDR3 sequence reads: CASSPLRQVNTGELFF. CDR3 coding DNA: TGTGCCAGCTCACCATTGAGACAGGTGAACACCGGGGAGCTGTTTTTT. Full variable domain (rest looked up from reference TRBV18 and TRBJ2-2): NAGVMQNPRHLVRRRGQEARLRCSPMKGHSHVYWYRQLPEEGLKFMVYLQKENIIDESGMPKERFSAEFPKEGPSILRIQQVVRGDSAAYFCASSPLRQVNTGELFFGEGSRLTVL.

The chain has TRBV19 and TRBJ1-2; D possibly corresponds to TRBD1 (5 bases). Trimming removed 10 bases from V and 3 bases from J, with 18 bases in between. Germline assignment: CDR1 LNHDA and CDR2 SQIVND (reference sequence). The CDR3 extends over 14 amino acids. The CDR3 nucleotides are TGTGCCACCCAAGGGGTGGGTTTTGACTATGGCTACACCTTC. Its translation: CATQGVGFDYGYTF.

The chain recombines TRBV10-3 with TRBJ2-5; TRBD2 agrees at 7 bases. V shed 4 bases, J shed 3 bases, and the junction held 5 bases outside the gene matches. Germline loops: CDR1 ENHRY, CDR2 SYGVKD. The length of the CDR3 is 14 residues. The CDR3, as DNA: TGTGCCATCAGTGTCGGCGGGAGCAAAGAGACCCAGTACTTC. This codes for CAISVGGSKETQYF.

The V gene is TRBV30, the J gene TRBJ1-5; D ambiguous. Deletions cut 2 bases from V and 3 bases from J, with 11 bases between. The germline gives CDR1 GTSNPN, CDR2 SVGIG (reference sequence). The CDR3 runs 14 residues. For the CDR3, the DNA is TGTGCCTGGAGTCCGGGTTCGGTCAATCAGCCCCAGCATTTT. This sequence encodes CAWSPGSVNQPQHF.

This chain links TRBV13 with TRBJ2-7; D might be TRBD2 (6 bases). The germline CDR1 and CDR2 sequences are PRHDT and FYEKMQ (reference sequence). The V gene lost 6 bases and the J gene lost 7 bases, with 22 bases spanning the gap. The CDR3 is 15 amino acids. The CDR3 protein is CASRPSLGPAGEQYF. CDR3 bases: TGTGCCAGCAGACCCTCCCTAGGGCCCGCGGGAGAGCAGTACTTC. Full variable domain (remainder filled in from reference TRBV13 and TRBJ2-7): AAGVIQSPRHLIKEKRETATLKCYPIPRHDTVYWYQQGPGQDPQFLISFYEKMQSDKGSIPDRFSAQQFSDYHSELNMSSLELGDSALYFCASRPSLGPAGEQYFGPGTRLTVT.

The rearrangement uses TRBV5-6 and TRBJ1-5; 8 nucleotides align to TRBD1. Per germline, CDR1 SGHDT and CDR2 YYEEEE. The CDR3 covers 18 residues. V lost 1 base, J lost 6 bases, and 15 bases stayed unmatched. CDR3 protein: CASSLRSTGTGVRQPQHF. The CDR3 bases are TGTGCCAGCAGCTTGCGAAGCACCGGGACAGGAGTACGTCAGCCCCAGCATTTT.

In this sample, this clone turned up a few times. This chain links TRBV30 with TRBJ1-5; no clear D gene. With 2 bases removed from V and 4 bases from J, the gap between germline ends came to 12 bases. This CDR3 has 14 amino acids. Germline CDR1 reads GTSNPN; CDR2 reads SVGIG (reference sequence). Here the CDR3 DNA reads TGTGCCTGGAGTCTCGACTTGGTAAATCAGCCCCAGCATTTT. This encodes CAWSLDLVNQPQHF.

This chain links TRBV6-1 with TRBJ2-5, with 8 bases lining up with TRBD2. CDR1 MNHNS and CDR2 SASEGT come from the germline V gene. With 4 bases clipped from V and 5 bases from J, the junction kept 6 bases outside the gene matches. The CDR3 has 14 amino acids. CDR3 nucleotides: TGTGCCAGCAGTGGCGCGGGGGGCCGGGAGACCCAGTACTTC. Its protein product is CASSGAGGRETQYF.

The V and J genes are TRBV7-9 and TRBJ2-7; 8 bases line up with TRBD2. Germline V gene data show CDR1 as SEHNR and CDR2 as FQNEAQ (reference sequence). This CDR3 has 14 residues. Unmatched junction bases numbered 3, after V lost 3 bases and J lost 2 bases. CDR3 in amino acids: CASSFVRGAYEQYF. DNA of the CDR3: TGTGCCAGCAGCTTCGTGCGGGGGGCCTACGAGCAGTACTTC.

Of note for this clone: The sample carries other DNA sequences with the same CDR3. The chain is built from TRBV28 and TRBJ2-7; 8 bases agree with TRBD2. Losses at the gene ends were 5 bases for V and 0 bases for J; bases not matched to a gene: 6. The CDR3 spans 15 residues. In germline, CDR1 is MDHEN, CDR2 SYDVKM. The CDR3 nucleotides read TGTGCCAGCAGTCCCCCGGGGGGGGCCTCCTACGAGCAGTACTTC. Translated: CASSPPGGASYEQYF.

The chain's CDR3 is CASSPGSYQETQYF. The CDR3 DNA reads TGCGCCAGCAGCCCCGGGTCATACCAAGAGACCCAGTACTTC. V usage is TRBV5-1 and J usage is TRBJ2-5; D gene uncertain. Germline-derived CDR1 and CDR2 are SGHRS and YFSETQ. The CDR3 length is 14 residues. V lost 4 bases and J 0 bases, leaving 10 bases between the germline ends.

There are a few counts of this clone. V gene TRBV6-5 combines with J gene TRBJ2-7, with D unclear. This CDR3 region has 11 residues. Germline V gene data show CDR1 as MNHEY and CDR2 as SVGAGI. The ends were cut back, 9 bases at V and 3 bases at J, with 9 bases in the middle. The DNA of the CDR3 is TGTGCCAGTGGGCAAATCTACGAGCAGTACTTC. This codes for CASGQIYEQYF.

The chain carries TRBV7-8 and TRBJ2-2; 9 bases are shared with TRBD2. The CDR3 has 15 amino acids. The ends lost 4 bases at V and 5 bases at J; junction bases unmatched: 5. Germline V lookup: CDR1 SGHVS, CDR2 FQNEAQ. The chain's CDR3 is CASSWTSGRTGELFF. The CDR3 region has the DNA TGTGCCAGCAGCTGGACCAGCGGGAGGACCGGGGAGCTGTTTTTT.

This clone was counted a single time. The chain combines TRBV27 with TRBJ1-2; no firm D call. Trimming removed 5 bases at V and 3 bases at J, with 13 bases between. This CDR3 has 14 residues. Germline CDR1 is MNHEY and CDR2 is SMNVEV (reference sequence). The CDR3 here is CASSQSGSHYGYTF. The CDR3 region has the DNA TGTGCCAGCAGTCAATCGGGTTCCCACTATGGCTACACCTTC.

The rearrangement joins TRBV15 to TRBJ1-2, with D hard to call. CDR1 LNHNV and CDR2 YYDKDF come from the germline V gene (reference sequence). This CDR3 comprises 12 residues. The V end was cut by 8 bases, the J end by 5 bases, with 12 bases between. The CDR3 spells CATREGGYGYTF. The CDR3 DNA follows: TGTGCCACCCGGGAGGGCGGGTATGGCTACACCTTC. Full variable domain (remainder filled in from reference TRBV15 and TRBJ1-2): DAMVIQNPRYQVTQFGKPVTLSCSQTLNHNVMYWYQQKSSQAPKLLFHYYDKDFNNEADTPDNFQSRRPNTSFCFLDIRSPGLGDTAMYLCATREGGYGYTFGSGTRLTVV.

The chain couples TRBV5-1 to TRBJ1-3; 7 bases are a match to TRBD1. Germline CDR1 is SGHRS and CDR2 is YFSETQ. J lost 7 bases, V lost 4 bases, and 11 bases had no gene match. This CDR3 is built from 15 residues. CDR3 loop: CASSKEPGQRNTIYF. The DNA of the CDR3 is TGCGCCAGCAGCAAGGAACCGGGACAGAGGAACACCATATATTTT.

The chain has TRBV7-2 and TRBJ2-7, with 10 positions matching TRBD2. This CDR3 has 15 amino acids. Germline loops: CDR1 SGHTA, CDR2 FQGNSA. The V gene end was trimmed by 2 bases and the J gene end by 6 bases; junction bases not matched to a gene: 7. The CDR3 DNA follows: TGTGCCAGCAGCTTAATTTCTAGCGGGAGAGGCGAGCAGTACTTC. Amino acids: CASSLISSGRGEQYF. Together with reference TRBV7-2 and TRBJ2-7, the CDR3 gives the full variable domain: GAGVSQSPSNKVTEKGKDVELRCDPISGHTALYWYRQSLGQGLEFLIYFQGNSAPDKSGLPSDRFSAERTGGSVSTLTIQRTQQEDSAVYLCASSLISSGRGEQYFGPGTRLTVT.

This clone has only one observation. Within the sample, other DNA sequences also encode this same CDR3. This chain links TRBV7-6 with TRBJ1-1; D unclear. The CDR3 spans 12 residues. CDR1 and CDR2 (germline): SGHVS, FNYEAQ. The V and J ends lost 4 bases and 5 bases respectively, with 8 bases between them. The CDR3 DNA is TGTGCCAGCAGCTCCGGAGGGACTGAAGCTTTCTTT. This codes for CASSSGGTEAFF. Variable domain in full (rest from reference TRBV7-6 and TRBJ1-1): GAGVSQSPRYKVTKRGQDVALRCDPISGHVSLYWYRQALGQGPEFLTYFNYEAQQDKSGLPNDRFSAERPEGSISTLTIQRTEQRDSAMYRCASSSGGTEAFFGQGTRLTVV.

The rearrangement uses TRBV25-1 and TRBJ2-2, with 11 bases matching TRBD2. CDR1 is MGHDK and CDR2 is SYGVNS in the germline V gene. The CDR3 has 15 residues. V shed 4 bases and J 7 bases; nucleotides not matched to a gene: 5. CDR3 sequence reads: CASSASGRFSGELFF. CDR3 nucleotide sequence: TGTGCCAGCAGTGCTAGCGGGAGGTTTAGCGGGGAGCTGTTTTTT. Supplemented by reference TRBV25-1 and TRBJ2-2, the full variable domain reads EADIYQTPRYLVIGTGKKITLECSQTMGHDKMYWYQQDPGMELHLIHYSYGVNSTEKGDLSSESTVSRIRTEHFPLTLESARPSHTSQYLCASSASGRFSGELFFGEGSRLTVL.

The CDR3 loop is CASSILAGVDNEQFF. CDR3 nucleotides: TGTGCCAGTAGTATACTAGCGGGGGTAGACAATGAGCAGTTCTTC. The chain uses TRBV19 and TRBJ2-1; TRBD2 matches 10 bases. The CDR3 runs to 15 residues. Germline-derived CDR1 and CDR2 are LNHDA and SQIVND (reference sequence). V gave up 2 bases and J gave up 5 bases; unmatched junction bases: 3.